The rows below give T cell receptor beta chains drawn from one sample of a study of shared clonotypes between healthy human individuals. TCRdb's table, derived via immunoSEQ multiplex PCR, lists solely in-frame clones and lacks some. Among about 2.1 million clones listed, around 95% were seen once. The specimen was naive CD8+ T cells from PBMCs. These receptors were collected from a young man in good health. Some clones in this sample may be carry-over from other donors' samples. Each CDR3 is given with its conserved first and last residue. A D gene is named only where the DNA matches it firmly. Some rows mark clone size as missing; the rest say once, few, many or name a class of expanded clone.

j_call clone_size d_call v_call cdr3_nt cdr3_aa
TRBJ1-5 few . TRBV10-3 TGTGCCATCAGTTACAGCAGCAATCAGCCCCAGCATTTT CAISYSSNQPQHF
TRBJ1-1 . . TRBV7-2 TGTGCCAGCAGCTTTCGTTTGATCGGGACTGAAGCTTTCTTT CASSFRLIGTEAFF
TRBJ2-3 . . TRBV7-9 TGTGCCAGCAGCTTTTTCTCCGGGACAGATACGCAGTATTTT CASSFFSGTDTQYF
TRBJ1-3 . TRBD1 TRBV4-3 TGCGCCAGCAGCCAGGGTACAGGGGTGGCTGGAAACACCATATATTTT CASSQGTGVAGNTIYF
TRBJ2-7 . . TRBV4-2 TGTGCCAGCAGCGCAGGATACCCCGGTTACGAGCAGTACTTC CASSAGYPGYEQYF
TRBJ2-5 . . TRBV2 TGTGCCAGCAGACCTGACGGGAACCAAGAGACCCAGTACTTC CASRPDGNQETQYF
TRBJ2-2 . TRBD1 TRBV15 TGTGCCACCAGCAACTACAGGGGGCCGGCCGGGGAGCTGTTTTTT CATSNYRGPAGELFF
TRBJ1-5 few . TRBV7-2 TGTGCCAGCAGCTTAGGAGGAGGTTCCAATCAGCCCCAGCATTTT CASSLGGGSNQPQHF
TRBJ2-6 . TRBD1 TRBV7-6 TGTGCCAGCAGCGGCCAGGGGGAAACTGGGGCCAACGTCCTGACTTTC CASSGQGETGANVLTF
TRBJ1-1 . TRBD1 TRBV27 TGTGCCAGCAGTTTATCCTTGACAGGGGGGAGCACTGAAGCTTTCTTT CASSLSLTGGSTEAFF
TRBJ2-7 . TRBD1 TRBV28 TGTGCCAGCACTTACGGGACAGGGTATTACGAGCAGTACTTC CASTYGTGYYEQYF
TRBJ2-7 . . TRBV25-1 TGTGCCAGCAGTGACGGGGATCGGTCCTACGAGCAGTACTTC CASSDGDRSYEQYF
TRBJ2-3 . TRBD2 TRBV27 TGTGCCAGCAGCTTTTTGAGAATGGCGGGAGGCCTTGCGGATACGCAGTATTTT CASSFLRMAGGLADTQYF
TRBJ2-1 . TRBD2 TRBV5-6 TGTGCCAGCAGCTTGGAACGGGAGGGCGAGCAGTTCTTC CASSLEREGEQFF
TRBJ2-5 . . TRBV15 TGTGCCACCAGCAGAGATGGGGCAGGGAAAGAGACCCAGTACTTC CATSRDGAGKETQYF
TRBJ1-5 . . TRBV19 TGTGCCAGTAGCCAAACCGCCGGGGGCTACAATCAGCCCCAGCATTTT CASSQTAGGYNQPQHF
TRBJ1-2 . . TRBV28 TGTGCCAGCAGTCAACCCAGGGTCGGGTATGGCTACACCTTC CASSQPRVGYGYTF
TRBJ2-2 few TRBD2 TRBV2 TGTGCCAGCAGTGAAGGGGGACTAGCGCTTACCGGGGAGCTGTTTTTT CASSEGGLALTGELFF
TRBJ2-2 . . TRBV18 TGTGCCAGCTCGCCCAAGACCCCCCCGAACACCGGGGAGCTGTTTTTT CASSPKTPPNTGELFF
TRBJ2-1 . . TRBV7-8 TGTGCCAGCAGCTTACGGCCAGGATGGAATGAGCAGTTCTTC CASSLRPGWNEQFF
TRBJ1-1 . . TRBV19 TGTGCCAGTAGTTACCGGGGAACGGTGAACACTGAAGCTTTCTTT CASSYRGTVNTEAFF
TRBJ2-5 . TRBD1 TRBV7-3 TGTGCCAGCAGCCCGGACAGGGGGCGGGGAGAGACCCAGTACTTC CASSPDRGRGETQYF
TRBJ2-1 . . TRBV7-8 TGTGCCAGCAGCTTTCTGGTTGGGAATGAGCAGTTCTTC CASSFLVGNEQFF
TRBJ2-7 . . TRBV7-9 TGTGCCAGCAGCCCACCTCGGGGTGGGGGCGAGCAGTACTTC CASSPPRGGGEQYF
TRBJ2-1 once . TRBV9 TGTGCCAGCAGCGTAGGGGTATCCCCGTACAATGAGCAGTTCTTC CASSVGVSPYNEQFF
TRBJ2-7 . . TRBV7-9 TGTGCCAGCAGCTCCTTGGGACCTTTTTACGAGCAGTACTTC CASSSLGPFYEQYF
TRBJ2-7 . . TRBV27 TGTGCCAGCAGCGGGACGGCCTACGAGCAGTACTTC CASSGTAYEQYF
TRBJ2-7 . TRBD1 TRBV15 TGTGCCACCAGCAAAAGGGCAGGACAGGCGTCCCTCTACGAGCAGTACTTC CATSKRAGQASLYEQYF
TRBJ2-5 . TRBD2 TRBV4-2 TGTGCCAGCAGCCAAGAGAATAGCGGGAGGGCCTTGGAGACCCAGTACTTC CASSQENSGRALETQYF
TRBJ2-7 . TRBD2 TRBV18 TGTGCCAGCTCACCAGGGGCGGGAGGGACCTACGAGCAGTACTTC CASSPGAGGTYEQYF
TRBJ1-1 . . TRBV6-5 TGTGCCAGCAACTTCCAGGAGGGTGGAACTGAAGCTTTCTTT CASNFQEGGTEAFF
TRBJ1-1 . TRBD1 TRBV10-2 TGCGCCAGCAGAGACAGGGTTGAGAACACTGAAGCTTTCTTT CASRDRVENTEAFF
TRBJ2-5 . TRBD1 TRBV19 TGTGCCAGTAGTGGGTGGGACAGGGAAGAGACCCAGTACTTC CASSGWDREETQYF
TRBJ2-2 . . TRBV7-3 TGTGCCACGAGTAGCGCGAGAGCCGGGGAGCTGTTTTTT CATSSARAGELFF
TRBJ1-1 . . TRBV27 TGTGCCAGCAGTTTAAGGTCGTCCAACTCAAAAGCTTTCTTT CASSLRSSNSKAFF
TRBJ2-7 few . TRBV7-9 TGTGCCAGCAGCTCTACCCGGTACGAGCAGTACTTC CASSSTRYEQYF
TRBJ1-4 . . TRBV14 TGTGCCAGCAGCCAAGTTTCCCGGGGGCGAAAACTGTTTTTT CASSQVSRGRKLFF
TRBJ2-7 . . TRBV19 TGTGCCAGTAGCCCCGGGAGAGGATCCTACGAGCAGTACTTC CASSPGRGSYEQYF
TRBJ1-2 few TRBD1 TRBV7-9 TGTGCCAGCGCGGGACAGGGGATCGGCTACACCTTC CASAGQGIGYTF
TRBJ1-5 few . TRBV19 TGTGCCAGTAGTATCGACACTGGGGTAAGCAATCAGCCCCAGCATTTT CASSIDTGVSNQPQHF
TRBJ1-2 . . TRBV29-1 TGCAGCGTTGATCTAGGTCCCCTCTATGGCTACACCTTC CSVDLGPLYGYTF
TRBJ2-1 . TRBD2 TRBV27 TGTGCCAGCAGTTTGAGACTAGCGGGAGGGTATGATGAGCAGTTCTTC CASSLRLAGGYDEQFF